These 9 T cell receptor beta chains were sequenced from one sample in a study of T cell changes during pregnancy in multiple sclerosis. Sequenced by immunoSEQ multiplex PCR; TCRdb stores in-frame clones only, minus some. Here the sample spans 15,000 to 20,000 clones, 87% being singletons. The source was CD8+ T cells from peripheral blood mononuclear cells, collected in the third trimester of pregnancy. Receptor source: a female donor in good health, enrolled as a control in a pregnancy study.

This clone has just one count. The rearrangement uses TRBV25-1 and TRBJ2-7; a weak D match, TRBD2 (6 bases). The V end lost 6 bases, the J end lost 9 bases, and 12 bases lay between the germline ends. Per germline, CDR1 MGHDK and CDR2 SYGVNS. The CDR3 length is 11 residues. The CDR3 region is CASRPGLGQYF. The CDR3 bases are TGTGCCAGCAGGCCGGGACTGGGGCAGTACTTC.

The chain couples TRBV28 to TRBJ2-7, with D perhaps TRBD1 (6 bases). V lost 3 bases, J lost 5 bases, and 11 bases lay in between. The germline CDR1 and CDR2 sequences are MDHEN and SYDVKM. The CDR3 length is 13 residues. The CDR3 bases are TGTGCCAGCAGTTTGCCAGGGGAAAACGAGCAGTACTTC. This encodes CASSLPGENEQYF.

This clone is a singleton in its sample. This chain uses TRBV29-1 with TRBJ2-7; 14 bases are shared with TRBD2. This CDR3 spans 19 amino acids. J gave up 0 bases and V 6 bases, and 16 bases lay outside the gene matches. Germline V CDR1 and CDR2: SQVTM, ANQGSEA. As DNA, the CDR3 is TGCAGCGTCCAGGGACTAGCGGGAGTAGGGTCAAACCCCTCCTACGAGCAGTACTTC. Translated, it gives CSVQGLAGVGSNPSYEQYF.

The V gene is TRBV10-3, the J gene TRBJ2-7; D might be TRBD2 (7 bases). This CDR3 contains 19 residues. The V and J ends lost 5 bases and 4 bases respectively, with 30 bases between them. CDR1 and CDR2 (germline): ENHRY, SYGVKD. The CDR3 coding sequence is TGTGCCATCAGTCGCGACTTCTGCACGGAAGAGGGGGGGTGTTACGAGCAGTACTTC. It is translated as CAISRDFCTEEGGCYEQYF.

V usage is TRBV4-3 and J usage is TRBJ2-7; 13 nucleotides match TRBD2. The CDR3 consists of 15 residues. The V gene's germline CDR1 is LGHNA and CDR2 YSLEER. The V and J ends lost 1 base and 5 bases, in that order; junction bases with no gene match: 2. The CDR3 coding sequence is TGCGCCAGCAGCCAAGGGACTAGCGGGAGCGACGAGCAGTACTTC. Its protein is CASSQGTSGSDEQYF.

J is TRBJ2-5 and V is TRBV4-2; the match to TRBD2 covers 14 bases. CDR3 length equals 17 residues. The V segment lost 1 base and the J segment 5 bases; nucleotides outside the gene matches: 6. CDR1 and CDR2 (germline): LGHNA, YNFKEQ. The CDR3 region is CASSQASTSGGAETQYF. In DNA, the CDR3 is TGTGCCAGCAGCCAAGCCTCGACTAGCGGGGGGGCGGAGACCCAGTACTTC.

The DNA for the CDR3 is TGTGCCACCGAACGGGTGAGAGCCTCCTACAATGAGCAGTTCTTC. It yields the protein CATERVRASYNEQFF. The chain has TRBV27 and TRBJ2-1; D gene uncertain. Trimming left V 10 bases short and J 0 bases short, with 16 bases between. CDR3 size: 15 residues. Germline V gene sequence: CDR1 MNHEY, CDR2 SMNVEV (reference sequence).

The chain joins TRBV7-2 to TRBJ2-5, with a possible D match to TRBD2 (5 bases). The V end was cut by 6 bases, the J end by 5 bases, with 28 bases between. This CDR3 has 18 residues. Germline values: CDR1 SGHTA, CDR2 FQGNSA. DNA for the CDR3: TGTGCCAGCAGTTTAACCCTTTCTAGAACTAGTTTGAAGGAGACCCAGTACTTC. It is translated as CASSLTLSRTSLKETQYF.

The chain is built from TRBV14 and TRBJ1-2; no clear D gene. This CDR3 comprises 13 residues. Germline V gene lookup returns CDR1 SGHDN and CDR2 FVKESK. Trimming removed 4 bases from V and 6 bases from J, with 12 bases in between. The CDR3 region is CASSRRTGDGYTF. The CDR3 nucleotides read TGTGCCAGCAGCCGTCGGACTGGGGATGGCTACACCTTC.